The 2 T cell receptor beta chains below all came from one sample that was sequenced in a study of human T cells and chemical hapten exposure. The template was total RNA from unfractionated whole blood. Unique molecular identifiers were linked by the library to individual cDNA molecules. TCRdb reanalysed the reads using MiXCR and keeps one entry per CDR3 protein. This repertoire shows about 120,000 distinct CDR3 sequences, 6.5% to 10% found once; its top ten account for 1.2% to 1.5%. Sample: whole blood. These receptor sequences come from a human donor in good health. Some clones in this sample may be carry-over from other donors' samples.

This clonotype was counted only a few times. The chain recombines TRBV6-2 or TRBV6-3 with TRBJ2-5; D is uncertain. Between the trimmed V and J ends, which lost 6 bases and 3 bases, there was a span of 11 bases. The CDR3 runs 13 residues. Per germline, CDR1 MNHEY and CDR2 SVGEGT. The CDR3 spells CASSGLPEETQYF. The CDR3 DNA reads TGTGCCAGCAGCGGCCTACCGGAAGAGACCCAGTACTTC.

The chain is built from TRBV15 and TRBJ2-5, with D perhaps given as TRBD1 or TRBD2 (6 bases each). The V end lost 0 bases, the J end lost 5 bases, and 16 bases lay between the germline ends. CDR3 size: 16 residues. Germline V CDR1 and CDR2: LNHNV, YYDKDF (reference sequence). CDR3 in amino acids: CATSRDELGGAETQYF. In DNA, the CDR3 is TGTGCCACCAGCAGAGATGAACTGGGGGGCGCGGAGACCCAGTACTTC.